Presented here are 16 T cell receptor beta chains from one specimen sequenced in a study of T cells in Graves' hyperthyroidism and ophthalmopathy (dated by TCRdb to between 2018 and 2020). Library method: multiplex PCR. The instrument was an Illumina HiSeq 2000. The TCR beta CDR3 regions were amplified from the RNA transcripts. A first-round RT-PCR of the TCR CDR3 used the HTBI primer set with the Qiagen OneStep RT-PCR kit. TCRdb reworked the public reads: Q25 trimming with fastp, MiXCR clone assembly, productive beta chains retained. Duplicate CDR3 protein sequences are folded into a single record with the most common DNA and genes. This sample lists 700,000 or so distinct CDR3 sequences; approximately 14% were detected once. Around an eighth of the sample rests with the top ten. Sequencing used blood. The receptors shown here come from a woman aged 50 to 65 with Graves' ophthalmopathy.

The rearrangement links TRBV15 to TRBJ1-5, with D possibly TRBD1 on 6 matching bases. V lost 5 bases, J lost 7 bases, and 12 bases lay in between. CDR3 length equals 13 residues. From germline, CDR1 is LNHNV and CDR2 YYDKDF (reference sequence). The CDR3 nucleotides read TGTGCCACCAGCGGCAGGGGTTACCAGCCCCAGCATTTT. This gives the protein CATSGRGYQPQHF.

This clonotype was seen a few times. The V gene is TRBV11-3, the J gene TRBJ2-1; tentatively, D is TRBD2 (6 bases). The CDR3 has 17 residues. CDR1 is SGHNT, CDR2 YENEEA, per germline. V was trimmed by 2 bases and J by 4 bases, leaving 18 bases between them. CDR3 region: CASSLPGLQEGYNEQFF. CDR3 bases: TGTGCCAGCAGCTTACCGGGACTGCAAGAGGGATACAATGAGCAGTTCTTC.

The chain uses TRBV12-3 or TRBV12-4 and TRBJ1-4; 9 nucleotides line up with TRBD1. V shed 6 bases, J shed 5 bases, and the junction held 7 bases outside the gene matches. The CDR3 consists of 15 residues. Here the CDR3 reads CASRNPGQGNEKLFF. Written as DNA, the CDR3 is TGTGCCAGCAGAAATCCGGGACAGGGAAATGAAAAACTGTTTTTT.

The gene calls are TRBV28 and TRBJ2-7, with D unresolved. The V gene's germline CDR1 is MDHEN and CDR2 SYDVKM. The V end was cut by 1 base, the J end by 7 bases, with 8 bases between. This CDR3 is built from 12 residues. CDR3 bases: TGTGCCAGCAGTTTATTACTCCAGGAGCAGTACTTC. Its protein product is CASSLLLQEQYF.

This clonotype has a count of ten or more. The gene calls are TRBV12-3 or TRBV12-4 and TRBJ1-2, with 8 positions matching TRBD1. The CDR3 has 14 residues. Germline trimming cut 3 bases from V and 6 bases from J; bases unmatched to any gene: 6. The CDR3 sequence: CASSFRGRFDGYTF. Written as DNA, the CDR3 is TGTGCCAGCAGTTTCAGGGGGCGCTTTGATGGCTACACCTTC.

Many counts were recorded for this clonotype. The CDR3 here is CASSLITGGRSGYTF. The CDR3 DNA is TGTGCCAGCAGCTTAATAACAGGGGGAAGGAGTGGCTACACCTTC. The chain carries TRBV7-8 and TRBJ1-2, with 8 bases identical to TRBD1. The J segment lost 7 bases and the V segment lost 2 bases, leaving 9 bases of the junction unmatched. The CDR3 sequence is 15 residues long. CDR1 and CDR2 (germline): SGHVS, FQNEAQ.

This clonotype was recorded at least ten times. This chain connects TRBV28 to TRBJ2-7; 7 bases are shared with TRBD1. Trimming removed 7 bases from V and 3 bases from J; junction bases left unmatched: 12. The CDR3 is made up of 15 amino acids. From germline, CDR1 is MDHEN and CDR2 SYDVKM. The CDR3 sequence is CASTSPGTDFYEQYF. CDR3 nucleotides: TGTGCCAGCACCTCACCCGGGACAGACTTCTACGAGCAGTACTTC.

Only a few counts were recorded for this clonotype. The CDR3: CASSIAPSGISRGETQYF. The CDR3 DNA reads TGTGCCAGTAGTATAGCCCCTAGCGGGATTTCGCGGGGAGAGACCCAGTACTTC. V and J are TRBV19 and TRBJ2-5, with 9 bases aligning to TRBD2. Germline V gives CDR1 LNHDA, CDR2 SQIVND (reference sequence). The CDR3 runs to 18 residues. The ends lost 1 base at V and 4 bases at J; junction bases unmatched: 13.

A word on this clonotype: It may be a read error: a sequence one base away is much more abundant. The chain combines TRBV7-2 with TRBJ1-1; D not certain. There are 13 residues in the CDR3. Between the trimmed V and J ends, which lost 4 bases and 5 bases, there was a span of 11 bases. CDR1 is SGHTA and CDR2 is FQGNSA in the germline V gene. The DNA of the CDR3 is TGTGCCAGCAGCTACGGCCGGGTGACTGAAGCTTTCTTT. This codes for CASSYGRVTEAFF.

This clonotype has ten or more counts. V usage is TRBV9 and J usage is TRBJ2-7, with 7 bases lining up with TRBD1. Germline-derived CDR1 and CDR2 are SGDLS and YYNGEE. V was clipped by 4 bases and J by 5 bases; unmatched bases: 9. The CDR3 totals 14 residues. The CDR3 here is CASSITTGPNEQYF. The CDR3 coding sequence is TGTGCCAGCAGCATTACGACAGGGCCGAACGAGCAGTACTTC.

This chain uses TRBV24-1 with TRBJ1-2, with a possible D match to TRBD1 (5 bases). Germline V lookup: CDR1 KGHDR, CDR2 SFDVKD. Trimming pared 10 bases from V and 2 bases from J, leaving 13 bases between. The length of the CDR3 is 13 residues. DNA of the CDR3: TGTGCCACTAGCCTGACAGAAAACTATGGCTACACCTTC. This encodes CATSLTENYGYTF.

The chain employs TRBV28 and TRBJ2-7; 8 bases are a match to TRBD2. Germline V CDR1 and CDR2: MDHEN, SYDVKM. The CDR3 is made up of 15 amino acids. The J segment lost 3 bases and the V segment lost 6 bases, leaving 10 bases of the junction unmatched. The CDR3 DNA reads TGTGCCAGCAGCCGGGAGGGGACTAGGTTCTACGAGCAGTACTTC. This encodes CASSREGTRFYEQYF.

The chain couples TRBV27 to TRBJ2-1; D possibly corresponds to TRBD2 (6 bases). This CDR3 region has 13 residues. CDR1 is MNHEY and CDR2 is SMNVEV in the germline V gene (reference sequence). The V end was cut by 3 bases, the J end by 9 bases, with 12 bases between. The CDR3 sequence is CASSFGGSAEQFF. The CDR3 DNA reads TGTGCCAGCAGTTTTGGAGGGTCCGCTGAGCAGTTCTTC.

This clonotype showed up many times. This chain joins TRBV28 and TRBJ2-1, with TRBD2 matching 8 bases. The CDR3 runs 17 residues. Germline V lookup: CDR1 MDHEN, CDR2 SYDVKM. J lost 3 bases, V lost 5 bases, and 12 bases had no gene match. In DNA, the CDR3 is TGTGCCAGCAGTGCAACCGCCCTAGCGGGCTACTACAATGAGCAGTTCTTC. Protein product: CASSATALAGYYNEQFF.

The chain carries TRBV19 and TRBJ1-4; D gene ambiguous. V dropped 3 bases and J dropped 8 bases, with 13 bases sitting between them. Germline CDR1 LNHDA, CDR2 SQIVND (reference sequence). This CDR3 is built from 14 residues. The CDR3 DNA reads TGTGCCAGTAGTATCAGCAGTGCCGGCGAAAAACTGTTTTTT. This encodes CASSISSAGEKLFF. Based on the CDR3 plus reference TRBV19 and TRBJ1-4, the full variable domain is DGGITQSPKYLFRKEGQNVTLSCEQNLNHDAMYWYRQDPGQGLRLIYYSQIVNDFQKGDIAEGYSVSREKKESFPLTVTSAQKNPTAFYLCASSISSAGEKLFFGSGTQLSVL.

V and J are TRBV25-1 and TRBJ2-1, with D possibly matching TRBD2 (5 bases). The germline gives CDR1 MGHDK, CDR2 SYGVNS. The V end was cut by 3 bases, the J end by 2 bases, with 20 bases between. CDR3 length: 18 residues. CDR3 sequence: CASSDWPSYHVTYNEQFF. The DNA for the CDR3 is TGTGCCAGCAGTGATTGGCCTAGCTACCACGTTACCTACAATGAGCAGTTCTTC.